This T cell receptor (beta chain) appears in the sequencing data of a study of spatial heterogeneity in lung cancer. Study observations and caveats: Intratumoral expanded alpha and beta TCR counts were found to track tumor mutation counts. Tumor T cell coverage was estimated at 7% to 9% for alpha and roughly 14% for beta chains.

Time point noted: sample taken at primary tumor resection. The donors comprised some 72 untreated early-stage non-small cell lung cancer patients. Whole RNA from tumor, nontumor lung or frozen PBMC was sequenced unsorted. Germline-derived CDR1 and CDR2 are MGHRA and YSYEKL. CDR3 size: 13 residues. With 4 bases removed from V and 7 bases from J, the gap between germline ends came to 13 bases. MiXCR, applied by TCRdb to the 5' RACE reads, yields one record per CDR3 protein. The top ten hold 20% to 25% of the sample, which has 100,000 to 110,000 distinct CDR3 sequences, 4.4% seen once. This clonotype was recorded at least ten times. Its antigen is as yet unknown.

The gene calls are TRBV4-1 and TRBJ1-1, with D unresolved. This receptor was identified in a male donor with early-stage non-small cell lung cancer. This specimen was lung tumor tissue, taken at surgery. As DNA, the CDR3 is TGCGCCAGCAGCCTCGATAAGGGCAGTGAAGCTTTCTTT. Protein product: CASSLDKGSEAFF.